The sequence of this T cell receptor (beta chain) was determined in a study of T-cell reconstitution after alpha-beta-depleted transplantation in children. TCRbeta library construction was performed incorporating unique molecular identifiers. TCRdb recomputed calls from the PCR reads with MiXCR, one row per CDR3 protein. Among about 7,700 distinct CDR3 sequences listed, about 13% were seen once. The germline gives CDR1 MNHEY, CDR2 SVGEGT. Deletions cut 6 bases from V and 0 bases from J, with 8 bases between. The CDR3 totals 13 residues. This clonotype was observed at least ten times. The chain combines TRBV6-2 or TRBV6-3 with TRBJ1-1, with D tentatively TRBD1 (5 bases). The input for sequencing was PBMCs, mostly from graft donor cells, taken 60 days after TCRalphabeta/CD19-depleted stem cell transplant. The sequence was obtained from a patient younger than 10 who had a stem cell transplant for inherited bone marrow failure, so the T cells may come from the graft donor. The DNA of the CDR3 is TGTGCCAGCAGGGGGCGATTGAACACTGAAGCTTTCTTT. It specifies CASRGRLNTEAFF.